This T cell receptor (beta chain) emerged from a study of T cells in Graves' hyperthyroidism and ophthalmopathy. Findings of the study overall: Through a model of 13 V-J features, ophthalmopathy was separated from stable hyperthyroidism. Blood also contained most expanded thyroid clonotypes above 0.001.

Exclusions: uncontrolled infection, other autoimmune disease, pregnancy, lactation. Amplification of TCR beta CDR3 regions was performed using RNA transcripts as template. HTBI primers were used for first-round RT-PCR of the TCR CDR3. One entry per CDR3 protein, called by TCRdb with MiXCR from the multiplex PCR reads. Of 490,000 or so distinct CDR3 sequences in the sample, 15% to 20% were seen once. This clonotype has more than one count but fewer than ten. Its target is unknown. Germline V gene lookup returns CDR1 SNHLY and CDR2 FYNNEI. CDR3 length: 17 residues. V lost 2 bases and J lost 1; bases outside the gene matches: 5.

The chain uses TRBV2 and TRBJ2-5, with 12 positions matching TRBD2. This TCR came from a man in his forties with Graves' ophthalmopathy. Sequenced input: blood. CDR3 amino acids: CASSEKMTSGGQETQYF. The CDR3 DNA reads TGTGCCAGCAGTGAAAAGATGACTAGCGGGGGCCAAGAGACCCAGTACTTC.